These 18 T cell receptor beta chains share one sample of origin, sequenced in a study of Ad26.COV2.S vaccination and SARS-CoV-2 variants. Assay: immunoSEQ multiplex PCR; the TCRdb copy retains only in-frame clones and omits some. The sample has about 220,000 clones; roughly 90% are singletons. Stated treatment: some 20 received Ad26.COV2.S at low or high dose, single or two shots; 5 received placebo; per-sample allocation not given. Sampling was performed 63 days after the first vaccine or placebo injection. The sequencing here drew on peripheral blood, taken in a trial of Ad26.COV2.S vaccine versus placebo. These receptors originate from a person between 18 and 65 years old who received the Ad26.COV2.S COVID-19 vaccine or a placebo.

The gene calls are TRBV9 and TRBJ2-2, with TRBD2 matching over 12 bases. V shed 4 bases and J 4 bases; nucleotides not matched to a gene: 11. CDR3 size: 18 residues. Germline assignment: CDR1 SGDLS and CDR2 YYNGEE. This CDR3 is CASSSQGLAGGGTGELFF. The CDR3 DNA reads TGTGCCAGCAGCTCCCAGGGGCTAGCGGGAGGGGGCACCGGGGAGCTGTTTTTT.

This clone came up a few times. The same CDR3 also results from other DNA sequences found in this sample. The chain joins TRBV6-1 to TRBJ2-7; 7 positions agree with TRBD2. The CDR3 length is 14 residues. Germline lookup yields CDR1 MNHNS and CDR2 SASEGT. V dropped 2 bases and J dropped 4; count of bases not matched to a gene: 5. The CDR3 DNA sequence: TGTGCCAGCAGTGAACAGGGAGGGAATTACGAGCAGTACTTC. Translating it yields CASSEQGGNYEQYF.

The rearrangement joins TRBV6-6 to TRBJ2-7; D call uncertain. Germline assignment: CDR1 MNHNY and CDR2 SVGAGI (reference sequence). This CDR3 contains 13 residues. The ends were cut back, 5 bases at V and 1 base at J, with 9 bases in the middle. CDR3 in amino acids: CASSHDISYEQYF. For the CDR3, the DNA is TGTGCCAGCAGTCACGACATATCCTACGAGCAGTACTTC.

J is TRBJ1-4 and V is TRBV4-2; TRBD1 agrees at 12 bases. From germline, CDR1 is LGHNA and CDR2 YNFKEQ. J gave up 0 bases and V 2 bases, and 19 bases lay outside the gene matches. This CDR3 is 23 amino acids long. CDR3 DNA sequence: TGTGCCAGCAGCCAAAATGGCAATGTTTGGGGACAGGGGGCTGAGGCAACTAATGAAAAACTGTTTTTT. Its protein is CASSQNGNVWGQGAEATNEKLFF.

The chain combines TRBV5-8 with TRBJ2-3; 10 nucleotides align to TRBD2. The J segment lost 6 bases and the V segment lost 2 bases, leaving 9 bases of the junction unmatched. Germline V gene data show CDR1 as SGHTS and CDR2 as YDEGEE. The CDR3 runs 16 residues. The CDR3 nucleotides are TGTGCCAGCAGCTTAACCGGGACTAGCGCACACGATACGCAGTATTTT. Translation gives CASSLTGTSAHDTQYF.

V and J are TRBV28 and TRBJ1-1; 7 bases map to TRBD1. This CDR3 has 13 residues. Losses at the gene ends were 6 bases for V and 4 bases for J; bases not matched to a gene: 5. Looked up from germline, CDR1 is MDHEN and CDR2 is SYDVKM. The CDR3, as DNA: TGTGCCAGCAGGAGGGACAGTATCACTGAAGCTTTCTTT. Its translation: CASRRDSITEAFF.

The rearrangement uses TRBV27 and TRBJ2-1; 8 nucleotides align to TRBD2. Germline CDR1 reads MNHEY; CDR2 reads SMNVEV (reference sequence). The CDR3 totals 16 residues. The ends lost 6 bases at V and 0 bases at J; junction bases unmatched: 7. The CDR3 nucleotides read TGTGCCAGCAGAAAAGTGACTAGCGCCTCCTACAATGAGCAGTTCTTC. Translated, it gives CASRKVTSASYNEQFF.

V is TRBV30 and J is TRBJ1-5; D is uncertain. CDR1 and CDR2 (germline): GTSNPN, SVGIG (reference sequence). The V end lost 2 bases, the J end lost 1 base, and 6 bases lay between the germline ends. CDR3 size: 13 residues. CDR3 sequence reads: CAWSTRSNQPQHF. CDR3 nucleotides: TGTGCCTGGAGTACCAGAAGCAATCAGCCCCAGCATTTT.

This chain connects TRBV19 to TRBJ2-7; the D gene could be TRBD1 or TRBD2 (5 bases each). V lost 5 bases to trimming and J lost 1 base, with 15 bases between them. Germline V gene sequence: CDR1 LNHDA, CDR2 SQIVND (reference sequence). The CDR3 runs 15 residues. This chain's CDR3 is CASSGSGTLSYEQYF. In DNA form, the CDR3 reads TGTGCCAGTAGTGGATCCGGGACCCTTTCCTACGAGCAGTACTTC.

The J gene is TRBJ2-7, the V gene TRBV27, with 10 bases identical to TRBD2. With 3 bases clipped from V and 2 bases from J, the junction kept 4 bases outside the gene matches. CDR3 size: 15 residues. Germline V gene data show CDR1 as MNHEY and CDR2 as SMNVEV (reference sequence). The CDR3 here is CASSFLAGVPYEQYF. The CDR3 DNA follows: TGTGCCAGCAGTTTTCTAGCGGGAGTACCCTACGAGCAGTACTTC.

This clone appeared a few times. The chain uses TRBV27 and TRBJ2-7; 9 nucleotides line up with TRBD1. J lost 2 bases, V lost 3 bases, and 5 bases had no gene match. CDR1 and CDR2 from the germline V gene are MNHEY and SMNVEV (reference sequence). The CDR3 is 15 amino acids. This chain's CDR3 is CASSFKGTGPYEQYF. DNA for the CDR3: TGTGCCAGCAGTTTCAAAGGGACAGGGCCCTACGAGCAGTACTTC.

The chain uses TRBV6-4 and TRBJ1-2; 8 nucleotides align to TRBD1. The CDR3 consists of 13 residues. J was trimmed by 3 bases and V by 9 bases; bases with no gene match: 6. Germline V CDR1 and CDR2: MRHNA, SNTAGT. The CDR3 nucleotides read TGTGCCAGGGGCAAACAGGGGGACTATGGCTACACCTTC. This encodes CARGKQGDYGYTF.

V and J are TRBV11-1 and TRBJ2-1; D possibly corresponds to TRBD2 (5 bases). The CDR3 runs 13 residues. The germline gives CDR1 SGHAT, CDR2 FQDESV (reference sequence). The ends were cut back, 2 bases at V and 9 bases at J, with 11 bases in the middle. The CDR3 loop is CASSLQFGGEQFF. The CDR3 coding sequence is TGTGCCAGCAGCTTACAATTTGGAGGTGAGCAGTTCTTC.

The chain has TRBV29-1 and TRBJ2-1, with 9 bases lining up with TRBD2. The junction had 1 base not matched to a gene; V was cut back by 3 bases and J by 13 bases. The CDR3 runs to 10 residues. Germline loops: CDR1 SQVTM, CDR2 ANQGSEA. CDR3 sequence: CSVETSGQFF. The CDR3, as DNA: TGCAGCGTTGAGACTAGCGGCCAGTTCTTC.

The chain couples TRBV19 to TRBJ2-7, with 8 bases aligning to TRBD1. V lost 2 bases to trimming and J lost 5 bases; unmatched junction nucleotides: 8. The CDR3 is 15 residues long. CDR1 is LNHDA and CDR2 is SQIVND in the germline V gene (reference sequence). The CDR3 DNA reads TGTGCCAGTAGTATACCAGGGACAGGAAGGAACGAGCAGTACTTC. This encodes CASSIPGTGRNEQYF.

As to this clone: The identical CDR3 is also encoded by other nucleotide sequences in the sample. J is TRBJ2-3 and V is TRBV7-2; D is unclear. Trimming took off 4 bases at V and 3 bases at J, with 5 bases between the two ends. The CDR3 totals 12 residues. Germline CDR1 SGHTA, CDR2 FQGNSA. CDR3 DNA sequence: TGTGCCAGCAGCTCCTTAACAGATACGCAGTATTTT. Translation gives CASSSLTDTQYF.

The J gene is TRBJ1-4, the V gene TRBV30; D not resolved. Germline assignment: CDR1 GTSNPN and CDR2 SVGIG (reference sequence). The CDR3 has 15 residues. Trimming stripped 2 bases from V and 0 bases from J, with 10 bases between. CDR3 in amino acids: CAWSPRTATNEKLFF. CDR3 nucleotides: TGTGCCTGGAGTCCCCGAACAGCAACTAATGAAAAACTGTTTTTT.

The CDR3 spells CASSRGGIYYEQYF. Here the CDR3 DNA reads TGTGCCAGCTCCCGAGGGGGGATTTACTACGAGCAGTACTTC. J is TRBJ2-7 and V is TRBV14; D may match TRBD1 or TRBD2 (6 bases each). CDR3 length equals 14 residues. Looked up from germline, CDR1 is SGHDN and CDR2 is FVKESK. The V gene lost 8 bases and the J gene lost 3 bases, with 17 bases spanning the gap.